This T cell receptor (beta chain) was retrieved from a study of Ad26.COV2.S vaccination and SARS-CoV-2 variants. Treatment reported: some 20 received Ad26.COV2.S at low or high dose, single or two shots; roughly 5 received placebo; per-sample allocation not given. All samples were drawn on day 63, counting from the first vaccine or placebo injection. The protocol was immunoSEQ multiplex PCR, while the TCRdb copy is restricted to in-frame clones and leaves out a portion. In the table there are around 320,000 clones, about 86% of which are singletons. Sequenced here: peripheral blood, sampled in a trial of Ad26.COV2.S vaccine versus placebo. The sequence was obtained from a person aged 18 to 65 who received the Ad26.COV2.S COVID-19 vaccine or a placebo.

CDR3 region: CAWRASGVFPYEQYF. The CDR3 nucleotides are TGTGCCTGGAGGGCTAGCGGGGTGTTCCCTTACGAGCAGTACTTC. The J gene is TRBJ2-7, the V gene TRBV30, with 9 bases aligning to TRBD2. The CDR3 covers 15 residues. V gave up 3 bases and J gave up 4 bases; unmatched junction bases: 10. The germline V gene has CDR1 GTSNPN and CDR2 SVGIG (reference sequence).